This T cell receptor (beta chain) was obtained from a study of CD8 T cells in ankylosing spondylitis. MiXCR was run by TCRdb on the 5' RACE reads, yielding one entry per CDR3 protein. The table lists 250,000 to 400,000 distinct CDR3 sequences, around a tenth of them singletons. This clonotype came up many times. The CDR3 has 14 residues. V was pared by 7 bases and J by 5 bases, with 9 bases of the junction left unmatched. Germline V gives CDR1 MNHEY, CDR2 SMNVEV (reference sequence). The sample was blood, either unsorted or a sorted T cell fraction (not recorded which). The chain carries TRBV27 and TRBJ2-3, with 7 bases aligning to TRBD2. The clonotype was recovered from a female donor with ankylosing spondylitis or in good health (not recorded which). The CDR3 spells CASKASAGRDTQYF. The CDR3 nucleotides read TGTGCCAGCAAGGCGTCAGCGGGAAGAGATACGCAGTATTTT.